Described below is a single T cell receptor beta chain sequence and its context. The antigen is undetermined. The data belong to a study of cytomegalovirus exposure and HLA in healthy donors. Findings and caveats of the study: Researchers reported that a few CMV-associated chains were confirmed in vitro as CMV antigen-specific.

This CDR3 has 16 amino acids. Germline V gene lookup returns CDR1 SGHRS and CDR2 YFSETQ. V shed 4 bases and J shed 5 bases, with 20 bases lying between them. The repertoire was sequenced with immunoSEQ multiplex PCR; TCRdb's copy has only in-frame clones and lacks some. The sample shows under 150,000 clones, almost 85% of them seen only once. The donors were in the roughly 120-subject validation cohort; that cohort was separate from the approximately 670-subject first cohort. The source material was PBMCs. The chain carries TRBV5-1 and TRBJ2-3; D might be TRBD2 (5 bases). The receptor was isolated from a woman between 25 and 40 years old in good health and CMV-seronegative. The CDR3 DNA is TGCGCCAGCAGCGTCTACGGGGTTGGGATTGAAGATACGCAGTATTTT. The encoded protein is CASSVYGVGIEDTQYF.